The entry below describes one T cell receptor beta chain. Its target is unknown. This record comes from a study of Graves' ophthalmopathy and Graves' hyperthyroidism. Study-wide results and caveats: Among thyroid clonotypes expanded above 0.001 frequency, most also appeared in blood.

Absence of ophthalmopathy within 18 months of follow-up defined stable hyperthyroidism. Thyroid ultrasound, orbital computed tomography, TRAb, serum thyroxine and clinical symptoms formed the basis of diagnosis. RNA served as the template for amplifying TCR beta CDR3 regions. HTBI primers served in a first-round RT-PCR, which a second-round multiplex PCR followed. MiXCR, run by TCRdb on the multiplex PCR reads, gives a single entry per CDR3 protein. There are hundreds of thousands of distinct CDR3 sequences in the sample; 22% occur only once, and approximately 7% lies in the top ten. The CDR3 is 14 amino acids. The J segment lost 6 bases and the V segment lost 8 bases, leaving 7 bases of the junction unmatched. The germline gives CDR1 SNHLY, CDR2 FYNNEI.

What was sequenced was peripheral blood. The TCR originated in a young woman with stable Graves' hyperthyroidism. Some clones in this sample may be carry-over from other donors' samples. V usage is TRBV2 and J usage is TRBJ2-7; TRBD2 agrees at 13 bases. As DNA, the CDR3 is TGTGCCAGCCTACCGACTAGCGGGGGGATCGAGCAGTACTTC. As protein: CASLPTSGGIEQYF. Together with reference TRBV2 and TRBJ2-7, the CDR3 gives the full variable domain: EPEVTQTPSHQVTQMGQEVILRCVPISNHLYFYWYRQILGQKVEFLVSFYNNEISEKSEIFDDQFSVERPDGSNFTLKIRSTKLEDSAMYFCASLPTSGGIEQYFGPGTRLTVT.